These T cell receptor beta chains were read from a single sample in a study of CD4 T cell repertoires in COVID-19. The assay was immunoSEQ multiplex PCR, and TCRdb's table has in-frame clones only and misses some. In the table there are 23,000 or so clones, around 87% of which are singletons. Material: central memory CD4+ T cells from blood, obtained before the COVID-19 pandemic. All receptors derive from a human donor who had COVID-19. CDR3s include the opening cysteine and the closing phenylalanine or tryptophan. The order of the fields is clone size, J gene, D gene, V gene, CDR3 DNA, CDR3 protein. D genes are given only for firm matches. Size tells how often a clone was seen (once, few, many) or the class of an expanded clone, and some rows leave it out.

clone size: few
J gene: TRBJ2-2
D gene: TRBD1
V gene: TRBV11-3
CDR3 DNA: TGTGCCAGCAGCGAGGACAGGGACACCGGGGAGCTGTTTTTT
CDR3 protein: CASSEDRDTGELFF

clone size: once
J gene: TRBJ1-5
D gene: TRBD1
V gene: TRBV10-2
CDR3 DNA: TGCGCCAGCAGTGACCAGGGGGGTCAGCCCCAGCATTTT
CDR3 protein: CASSDQGGQPQHF

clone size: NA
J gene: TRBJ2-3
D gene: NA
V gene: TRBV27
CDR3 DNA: TGTGCCAGCAGCCTCCCCCGGCTAGCGGATACGCAGTATTTT
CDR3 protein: CASSLPRLADTQYF

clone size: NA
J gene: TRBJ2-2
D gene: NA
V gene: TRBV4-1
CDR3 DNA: TGCGCCAGCAGCCCGGACCTGAGGGTCACCGGGGAGCTGTTTTTT
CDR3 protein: CASSPDLRVTGELFF

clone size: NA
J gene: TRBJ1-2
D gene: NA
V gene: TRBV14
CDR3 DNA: TGTGCCAGCAGCCAAGGAGCAGGGAAAGGCTACACCTTC
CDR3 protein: CASSQGAGKGYTF

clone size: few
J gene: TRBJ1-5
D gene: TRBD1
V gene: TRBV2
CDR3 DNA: TGTGCCAGCAGCCCCGACAGGGGGTACCGGCCCCAGCATTTT
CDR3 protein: CASSPDRGYRPQHF

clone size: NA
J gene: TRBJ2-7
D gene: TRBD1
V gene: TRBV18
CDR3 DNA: TGTGCCAGCTCGCGATTCGACAGGGCGACCTACGAGCAGTACTTC
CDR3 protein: CASSRFDRATYEQYF

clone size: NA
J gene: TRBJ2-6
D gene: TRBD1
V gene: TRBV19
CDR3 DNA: TGTGCCAGTACCCTCCAGGGGGCTGGGGCCAACGTCCTGACTTTC
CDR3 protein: CASTLQGAGANVLTF

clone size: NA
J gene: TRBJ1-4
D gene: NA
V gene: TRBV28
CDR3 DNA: TGTGCCAGCAGTCCACAGGATGCAACTAATGAAAAACTGTTTTTT
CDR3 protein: CASSPQDATNEKLFF

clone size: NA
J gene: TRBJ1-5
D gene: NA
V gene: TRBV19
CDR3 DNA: TGTGCCAGTGCGCCAGGGAATAGCAATCAGCCCCAGCATTTT
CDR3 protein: CASAPGNSNQPQHF

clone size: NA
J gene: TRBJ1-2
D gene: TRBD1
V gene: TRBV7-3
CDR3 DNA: TGTGCCAGCAGCTTCGCCGGGACAGGGTATGGCTACACCTTC
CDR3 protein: CASSFAGTGYGYTF

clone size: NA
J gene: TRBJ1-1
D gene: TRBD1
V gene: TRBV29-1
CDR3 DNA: TGCAGCGTTGAAGGGACAGGGGTAAACACTGAAGCTTTCTTT
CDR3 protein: CSVEGTGVNTEAFF

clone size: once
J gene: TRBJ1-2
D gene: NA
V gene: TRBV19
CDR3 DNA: TGTGCCAGTAGTACCATCGGATCGGTCGTGGAGAACGATGGCTACACCTTC
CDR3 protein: CASSTIGSVVENDGYTF

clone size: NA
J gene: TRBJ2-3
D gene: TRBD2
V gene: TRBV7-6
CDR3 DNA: TGTGCCAGCAGCTCAGGACGGGCTAGCGGGAGGACGGCAGATACGCAGTATTTT
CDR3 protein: CASSSGRASGRTADTQYF

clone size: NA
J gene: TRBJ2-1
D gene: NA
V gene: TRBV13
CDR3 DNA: TGTGCCAGCAGCTCCCCTGGCGGTGAGCAGTTCTTC
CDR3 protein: CASSSPGGEQFF

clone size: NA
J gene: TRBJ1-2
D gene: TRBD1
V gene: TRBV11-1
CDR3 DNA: TGTGCCAGCAGCGCCGACAGGGTCTATGGCTACACCTTC
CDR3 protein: CASSADRVYGYTF

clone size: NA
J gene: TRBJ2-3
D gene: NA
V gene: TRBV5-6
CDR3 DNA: TGTGCCAGCAGCTTCAGGGGCACCAGCACAGATACGCAGTATTTT
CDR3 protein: CASSFRGTSTDTQYF

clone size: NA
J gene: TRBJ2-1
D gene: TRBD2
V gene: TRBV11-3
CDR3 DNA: TGTGCCAGCAGCTCTCGACCCCTAGCGGGAGTTGTATATGAGCAGTTCTTC
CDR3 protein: CASSSRPLAGVVYEQFF

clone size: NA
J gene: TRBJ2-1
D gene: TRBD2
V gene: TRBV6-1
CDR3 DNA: TGTGCCAGCAGTGAAAGAGGGCAGGCGGGAGGGCCGCCCAATGAGCAGTTCTTC
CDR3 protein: CASSERGQAGGPPNEQFF

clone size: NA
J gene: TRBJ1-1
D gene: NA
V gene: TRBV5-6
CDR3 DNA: TGTGCCAGCAGCCCCTGGCCGGGGGACACTGAAGCTTTCTTT
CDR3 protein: CASSPWPGDTEAFF

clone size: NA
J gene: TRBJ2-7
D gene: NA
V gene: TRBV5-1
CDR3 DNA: TGCGCCAGCAGCTTGGAAGCCTTTAACTACGAGCAGTACTTC
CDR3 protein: CASSLEAFNYEQYF

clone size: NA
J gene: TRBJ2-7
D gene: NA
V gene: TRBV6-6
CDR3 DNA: TGTGCCAGCAGAGGGGGCTACGAGCAGTACTTC
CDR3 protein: CASRGGYEQYF

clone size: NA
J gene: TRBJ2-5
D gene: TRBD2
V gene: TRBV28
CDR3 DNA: TGTGCCAGCAACGGGGGGTGGAGGGAAGAGACCCAGTACTTC
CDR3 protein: CASNGGWREETQYF

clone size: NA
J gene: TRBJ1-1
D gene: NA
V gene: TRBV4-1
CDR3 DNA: TGCGCCAGCAGCCCTGGCCCCATAGGGGAGAACACTGAAGCTTTCTTT
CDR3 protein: CASSPGPIGENTEAFF

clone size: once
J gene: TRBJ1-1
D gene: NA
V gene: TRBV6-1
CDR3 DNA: TGTGCCAGCAGTGAGCACTTCGGGAACACTGAAGCTTTCTTT
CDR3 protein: CASSEHFGNTEAFF

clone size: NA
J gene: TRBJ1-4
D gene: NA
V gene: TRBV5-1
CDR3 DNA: TGCGCCAGCAGCTCTCAGGGTAGAGAAAAACTGTTTTTT
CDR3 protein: CASSSQGREKLFF

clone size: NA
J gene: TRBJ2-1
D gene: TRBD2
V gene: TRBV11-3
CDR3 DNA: TGTGCCAGCAGCTTATGGGGTAGCGGGACCAGTGAGCAGTTCTTC
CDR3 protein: CASSLWGSGTSEQFF

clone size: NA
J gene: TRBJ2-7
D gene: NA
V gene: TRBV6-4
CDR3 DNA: TGTGCCAGTCTTGAGGTTGGAGGGCCACCCTACGAGCAGTACTTC
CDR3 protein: CASLEVGGPPYEQYF

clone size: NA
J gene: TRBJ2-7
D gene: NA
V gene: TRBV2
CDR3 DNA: TGTGCCAGCGCCACCAAGAGCTCCTACGAGCAGTACTTC
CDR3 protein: CASATKSSYEQYF

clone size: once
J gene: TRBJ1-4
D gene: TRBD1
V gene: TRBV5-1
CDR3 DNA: TGCGCCAGCAGCTCCACAGGGGATGATGAAAAACTGTTTTTT
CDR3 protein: CASSSTGDDEKLFF

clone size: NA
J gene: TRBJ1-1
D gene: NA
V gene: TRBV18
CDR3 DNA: TGTGCCAGCTCACCCAGCCGGGGGAACACCTATGAAGCTTTCTTT
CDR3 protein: CASSPSRGNTYEAFF

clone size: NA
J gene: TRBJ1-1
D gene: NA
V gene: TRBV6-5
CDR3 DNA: TGTGCCAGCAGTTTCAGGGGTACTGAAGCTTTCTTT
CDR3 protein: CASSFRGTEAFF

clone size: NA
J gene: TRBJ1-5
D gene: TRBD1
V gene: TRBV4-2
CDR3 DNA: TGTGCCAGCAGCCAAGATTGGGACAGGGGGCTTCAGCCCCAGCATTTT
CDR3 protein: CASSQDWDRGLQPQHF

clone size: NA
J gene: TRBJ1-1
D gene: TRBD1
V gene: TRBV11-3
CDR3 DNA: TGTGCCAGCAGCTTAGAGGGACAGACTGAAGCTTTCTTT
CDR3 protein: CASSLEGQTEAFF

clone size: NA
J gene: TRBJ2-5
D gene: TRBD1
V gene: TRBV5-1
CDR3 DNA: TGCGCCAGCAGCTTGGGGGACAGGCAAGAGACCCAGTACTTC
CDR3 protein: CASSLGDRQETQYF

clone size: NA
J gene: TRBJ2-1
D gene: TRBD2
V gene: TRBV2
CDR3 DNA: TGTGCCAGCAGTGATCGGGCTAGCGGGGGCAATGAGCAGTTCTTC
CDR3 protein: CASSDRASGGNEQFF

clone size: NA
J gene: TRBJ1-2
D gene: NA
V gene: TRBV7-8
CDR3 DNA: TGTGCCAGCAGCTTAGATCCGACGGACAATGGCTACACCTTC
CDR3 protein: CASSLDPTDNGYTF

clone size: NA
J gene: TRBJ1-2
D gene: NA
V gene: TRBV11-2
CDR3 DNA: TGTGCCAGCAGCTTAAGCGCGTCTAACTATGGCTACACCTTC
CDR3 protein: CASSLSASNYGYTF

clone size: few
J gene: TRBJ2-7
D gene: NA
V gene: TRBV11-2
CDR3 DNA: TGTGCCAGCAGCTTACGAGTGGACGAGCAGTACTTC
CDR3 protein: CASSLRVDEQYF

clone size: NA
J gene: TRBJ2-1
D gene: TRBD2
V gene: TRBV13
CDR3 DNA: TGTGCCAGCAGCTCCTTCGGACTAGCGGGAGGGCCCGAGCAGTTCTTC
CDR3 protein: CASSSFGLAGGPEQFF

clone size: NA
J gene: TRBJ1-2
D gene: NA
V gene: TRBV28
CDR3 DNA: TGTGCCAGCAGGCACGGGACAACCTATGGCTACACCTTC
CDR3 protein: CASRHGTTYGYTF

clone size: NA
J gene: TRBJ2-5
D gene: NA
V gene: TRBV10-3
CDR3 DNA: TGTGCCATCAGTGAAACGGGAACCCAAGAGACCCAGTACTTC
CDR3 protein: CAISETGTQETQYF

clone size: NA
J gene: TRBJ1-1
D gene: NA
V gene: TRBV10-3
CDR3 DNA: TGTGCCATCAGGACAGAGAACACTGAAGCTTTCTTT
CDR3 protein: CAIRTENTEAFF

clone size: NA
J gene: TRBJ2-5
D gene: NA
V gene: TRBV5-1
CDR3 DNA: TGCGCCAGTCAGATCCCCGGGTCGGAAGAGACCCAGTACTTC
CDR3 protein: CASQIPGSEETQYF

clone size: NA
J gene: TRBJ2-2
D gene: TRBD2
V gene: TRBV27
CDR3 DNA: TGTGCCAGCAGCCGCACTAGCGGACTGAACACCGGGGAGCTGTTTTTT
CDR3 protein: CASSRTSGLNTGELFF

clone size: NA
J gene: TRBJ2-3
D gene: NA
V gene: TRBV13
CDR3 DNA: TGTGCCTCGCGGGGAGGCCCCGGCGATACGCAGTATTTT
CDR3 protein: CASRGGPGDTQYF

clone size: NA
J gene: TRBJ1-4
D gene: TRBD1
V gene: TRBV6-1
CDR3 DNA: TGTGCCAGCAGTGAACAGACAGGGGCTAATGAAAAACTGTTTTTT
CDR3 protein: CASSEQTGANEKLFF

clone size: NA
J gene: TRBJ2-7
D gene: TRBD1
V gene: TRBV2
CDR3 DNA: TGTGCCAGCACCGCACAGGGGAGAAGCTCCTACGAGCAGTACTTC
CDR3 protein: CASTAQGRSSYEQYF

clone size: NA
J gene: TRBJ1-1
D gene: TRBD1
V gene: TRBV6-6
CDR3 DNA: TGTGCCAGCATTGGACAGCGGAACAGGGGCACTGAAGCTTTCTTT
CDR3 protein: CASIGQRNRGTEAFF

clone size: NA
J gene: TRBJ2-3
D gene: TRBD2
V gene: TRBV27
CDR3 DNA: TGTGCCAGCAGTTTGGTAAGGGGGAAGCGGGAGGGCCGGGGAGATACGCAGTATTTT
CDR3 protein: CASSLVRGKREGRGDTQYF

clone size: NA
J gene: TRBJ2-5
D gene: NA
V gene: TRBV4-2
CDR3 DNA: TGTGCCAGCAGCCAGGGAGGGGGGGGAGCCTTGGAGACCCAGTACTTC
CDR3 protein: CASSQGGGGALETQYF

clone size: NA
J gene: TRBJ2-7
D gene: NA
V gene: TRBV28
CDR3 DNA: TGTGCCAGCAGTTCACCAACAGGGTTCAGATCGGAGCAGTACTTC
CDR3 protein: CASSSPTGFRSEQYF